A single sample gave rise to the 20 T cell receptor beta chains below, sequenced in a study of blood T cell repertoires in COVID-19. Profiling relied on immunoSEQ multiplex PCR, and the TCRdb table lists in-frame clones only, not all of them. The sample includes roughly 180,000 clones, around 86% of them seen just once. Sequencing was done on a sample of peripheral blood. Receptors were obtained from a man aged 60 to 69 with acute or convalescent COVID-19.

The rearrangement joins TRBV6-5 to TRBJ2-2, with D perhaps matching TRBD2 (5 bases). Trimming cost V 5 bases and J 6 bases, with 10 bases left between them. The CDR3 length is 13 residues. Germline loops: CDR1 MNHEY, CDR2 SVGAGI. CDR3 DNA sequence: TGTGCCAGCAGTCTGACCGGGGCCGGGGAGCTGTTTTTT. Amino acid sequence: CASSLTGAGELFF.

This rearrangement joins TRBV2 to TRBJ1-3, with 7 bases matching TRBD1. The ends lost 5 bases at V and 4 bases at J; junction bases unmatched: 2. CDR1 is SNHLY and CDR2 is FYNNEI in the germline V gene. CDR3 length: 13 amino acids. CDR3 in amino acids: CASSRDRGNTIYF. The DNA for the CDR3 is TGTGCCAGCAGTCGGGACAGAGGAAACACCATATATTTT.

The CDR3 protein is CASSQAAGEKLFF. DNA for the CDR3: TGTGCCAGCAGCCAAGCGGCGGGTGAAAAACTGTTTTTT. The V call is TRBV4-2, the J call TRBJ1-4, with unresolved D. This CDR3 spans 13 amino acids. Deletions cut 1 base from V and 7 bases from J, with 7 bases between. Germline CDR1 LGHNA, CDR2 YNFKEQ.

The chain links TRBV19 to TRBJ1-6; 10 nucleotides match TRBD1. This CDR3 is built from 16 residues. Trimming removed 9 bases from V and 8 bases from J; junction bases left unmatched: 13. Germline CDR1 LNHDA, CDR2 SQIVND (reference sequence). CDR3 amino acids: CASLSRDRGFDSPLHF. DNA of the CDR3: TGTGCCAGCCTGTCCCGGGACAGGGGCTTTGATTCACCCCTCCACTTT.

The chain combines TRBV14 with TRBJ2-5; no clear D. This CDR3 is 14 amino acids long. V lost 4 bases, J lost 3 bases, and 12 bases lay in between. Germline CDR1 and CDR2: SGHDN and FVKESK. This chain's CDR3 is CASSRYPSEETQYF. DNA for the CDR3: TGTGCCAGCAGCCGATACCCCTCGGAAGAGACCCAGTACTTC.

This clone was seen once. J is TRBJ1-2 and V is TRBV5-1, with D unclear. V was pared by 2 bases and J by 4 bases, with 15 bases between. CDR3 length: 15 residues. Germline V gene data show CDR1 as SGHRS and CDR2 as YFSETQ. The CDR3 nucleotides read TGCGCCAGCAGCTTTCTGTCCACACCCTTCTATGGCTACACCTTC. Amino acids: CASSFLSTPFYGYTF.

The chain joins TRBV27 to TRBJ2-7; 9 bases are shared with TRBD1. V shed 3 bases and J 3 bases; nucleotides not matched to a gene: 6. The CDR3 has 15 amino acids. Germline V CDR1 and CDR2: MNHEY, SMNVEV (reference sequence). As DNA, the CDR3 is TGTGCCAGCAGTTTGGGGGGACAGGGAGTCTACGAGCAGTACTTC. This gives the protein CASSLGGQGVYEQYF.

The chain employs TRBV7-9 and TRBJ2-2; D gene uncertain. The CDR3 is 13 residues long. Trimming shortened V by 11 bases and J by 0 bases, and 10 bases separated the two germline ends. Germline values: CDR1 SEHNR, CDR2 FQNEAQ (reference sequence). The CDR3 region has the DNA TGTGCCGCTGATAGCCCGAACACCGGGGAGCTGTTTTTT. Translating gives CAADSPNTGELFF.

The chain employs TRBV24-1 and TRBJ2-3; 8 positions match TRBD1. Germline trimming cut 4 bases from V and 8 bases from J; bases unmatched to any gene: 10. Germline CDR1 is KGHDR and CDR2 is SFDVKD. This CDR3 is 15 amino acids long. This CDR3 is CATSETDRGGVTQYF. In nucleotides, the CDR3 is TGTGCCACCAGTGAGACAGACAGGGGTGGGGTTACGCAGTATTTT.

The J gene is TRBJ1-2, the V gene TRBV5-4, with D possibly TRBD1 on 6 matching bases. V lost 4 bases and J lost 4, with 23 bases in between. This CDR3 has 17 residues. Germline CDR1 and CDR2: SGHNT and YYREEE (reference sequence). The CDR3 loop is CASSPVLASQGTYGYTF. The CDR3 DNA sequence: TGTGCCAGCAGCCCCGTCCTTGCTTCTCAGGGGACCTATGGCTACACCTTC.

This clone was found a few times. J is TRBJ1-5 and V is TRBV5-1, with D hard to call. CDR3 size: 16 residues. Germline CDR1 reads SGHRS; CDR2 reads YFSETQ. The V and J ends lost 0 bases and 0 bases respectively, with 10 bases between them. DNA of the CDR3: TGCGCCAGCAGCTTGGGGCCCAGTAATAGCAATCAGCCCCAGCATTTT. This sequence encodes CASSLGPSNSNQPQHF.

This chain links TRBV15 with TRBJ2-7; D is undetermined. V was pared by 0 bases and J by 6 bases, with 6 bases between. This CDR3 region has 12 residues. In germline, CDR1 is LNHNV, CDR2 YYDKDF (reference sequence). CDR3 sequence reads: CATSRDHGEQYF. CDR3 bases: TGTGCCACCAGCAGAGATCACGGCGAGCAGTACTTC.

The chain joins TRBV30 to TRBJ2-2, with 9 bases that match TRBD1. From germline, CDR1 is GTSNPN and CDR2 SVGIG (reference sequence). Losses at the gene ends were 7 bases for V and 6 bases for J; bases not matched to a gene: 6. The CDR3 is made up of 13 amino acids. CDR3 sequence: CAYGQGMPGELFF. For the CDR3, the DNA is TGTGCCTACGGACAGGGGATGCCCGGGGAGCTGTTTTTT. Filled out from reference TRBV30 and TRBJ2-2, the complete variable domain reads SQTIHQWPATLVQPVGSPLSLECTVEGTSNPNLYWYRQAAGRGLQLLFYSVGIGQISSEVPQNLSASRPQDRQFILSSKKLLLSDSGFYLCAYGQGMPGELFFGEGSRLTVL.

This chain connects TRBV11-3 to TRBJ2-7; D is ambiguous. CDR1 and CDR2 (germline): SGHNT, YENEEA. V was cut by 5 bases and J by 0 bases, with 11 bases left in between. CDR3 length equals 14 residues. CDR3: CASSPTAYSYEQYF. The CDR3, as DNA: TGTGCCAGCAGCCCTACAGCCTACTCCTACGAGCAGTACTTC.

The chain combines TRBV6-2 or TRBV6-3 with TRBJ2-5; D gene ambiguous. V dropped 2 bases and J dropped 2 bases, with 12 bases sitting between them. The CDR3 has 15 amino acids. The germline V gene encodes CDR1 MNHEY and CDR2 SVGEGT. CDR3 DNA: TGTGCCAGCAGTTACGGTAGGCGAGGACAAGAGACCCAGTACTTC. Translated, it gives CASSYGRRGQETQYF.

The J gene is TRBJ2-7, the V gene TRBV6-5, with D possibly being TRBD2 (5 bases). The germline CDR1 and CDR2 sequences are MNHEY and SVGAGI. The V end was cut by 7 bases, the J end by 4 bases, with 20 bases between. CDR3 length: 15 residues. Here the CDR3 reads CASTPVERSRYEQYF. The CDR3 nucleotides are TGTGCCAGCACCCCCGTAGAGCGGTCTCGTTACGAGCAGTACTTC.

The rearrangement uses TRBV6-5 and TRBJ1-1; 7 positions match TRBD1. There are 13 residues in the CDR3. Trimming cost V 6 bases and J 5 bases; bases outside gene matches: 6. In germline, CDR1 is MNHEY, CDR2 SVGAGI. The CDR3 spells CASRVAGGTEAFF. CDR3 DNA sequence: TGTGCCAGCAGGGTCGCAGGGGGGACTGAAGCTTTCTTT.

This chain connects TRBV4-2 to TRBJ1-5; D is possibly TRBD1 (5 bases). V was clipped by 0 bases and J by 0 bases, with 15 bases between them. The V gene's germline CDR1 is LGHNA and CDR2 YNFKEQ. The CDR3 has 18 residues. CDR3 nucleotides: TGTGCCAGCAGCCAAGATCTCGGGGGGAGATATAGCAATCAGCCCCAGCATTTT. This translates into CASSQDLGGRYSNQPQHF.

The V call is TRBV9, the J call TRBJ2-1, with D uncertain. Trimming stripped 0 bases from V and 2 bases from J, with 9 bases between. Germline values: CDR1 SGDLS, CDR2 YYNGEE. CDR3 size: 15 residues. The DNA of the CDR3 is TGTGCCAGCAGCGTAGATGGGCAGCCCTACAATGAGCAGTTCTTC. Translation gives CASSVDGQPYNEQFF.

The genes are TRBV19 and TRBJ1-5; weak D call: TRBD1 (6 bases). There are 14 residues in the CDR3. Germline V gene data show CDR1 as LNHDA and CDR2 as SQIVND (reference sequence). Deletions cut 3 bases from V and 2 bases from J, with 8 bases between. The CDR3 loop reads CASSIYRGNQPQHF. The CDR3 coding sequence is TGTGCCAGTAGTATTTACAGGGGCAATCAGCCCCAGCATTTT.